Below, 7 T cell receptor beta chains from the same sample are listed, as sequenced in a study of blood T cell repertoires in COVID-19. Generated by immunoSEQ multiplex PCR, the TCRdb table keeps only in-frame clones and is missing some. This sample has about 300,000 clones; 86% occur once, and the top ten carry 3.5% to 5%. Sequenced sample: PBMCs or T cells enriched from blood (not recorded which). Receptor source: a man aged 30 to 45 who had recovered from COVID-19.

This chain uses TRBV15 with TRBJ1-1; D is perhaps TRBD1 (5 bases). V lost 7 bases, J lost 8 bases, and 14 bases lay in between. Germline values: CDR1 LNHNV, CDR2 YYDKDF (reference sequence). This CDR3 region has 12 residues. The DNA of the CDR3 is TGTGCCACCACCTCACAGGAATGGGAAGCTTTCTTT. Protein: CATTSQEWEAFF.

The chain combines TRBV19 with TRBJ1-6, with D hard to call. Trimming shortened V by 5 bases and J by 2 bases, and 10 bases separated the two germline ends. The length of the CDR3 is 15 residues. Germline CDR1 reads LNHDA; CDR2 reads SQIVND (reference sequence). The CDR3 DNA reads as TGTGCCAGTAGTTCCCTTGAGGCCTATAATTCACCCCTCCACTTT. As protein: CASSSLEAYNSPLHF.

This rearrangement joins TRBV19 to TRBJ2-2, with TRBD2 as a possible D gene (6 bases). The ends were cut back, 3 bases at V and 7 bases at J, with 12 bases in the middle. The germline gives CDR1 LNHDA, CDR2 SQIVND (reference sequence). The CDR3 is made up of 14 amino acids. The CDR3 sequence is CASSIWMEGGELFF. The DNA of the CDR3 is TGTGCCAGTAGTATCTGGATGGAGGGCGGGGAGCTGTTTTTT.

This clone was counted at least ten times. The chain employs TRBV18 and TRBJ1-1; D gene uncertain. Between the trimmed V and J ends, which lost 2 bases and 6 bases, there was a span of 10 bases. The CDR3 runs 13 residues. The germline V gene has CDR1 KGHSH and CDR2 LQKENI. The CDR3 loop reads CASSPSNRAEAFF. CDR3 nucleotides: TGTGCCAGCTCACCAAGCAATCGCGCTGAAGCTTTCTTT. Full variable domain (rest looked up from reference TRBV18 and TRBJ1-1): NAGVMQNPRHLVRRRGQEARLRCSPMKGHSHVYWYRQLPEEGLKFMVYLQKENIIDESGMPKERFSAEFPKEGPSILRIQQVVRGDSAAYFCASSPSNRAEAFFGQGTRLTVV.

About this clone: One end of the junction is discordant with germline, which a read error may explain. DNA for the CDR3: TGTGCCAGCAGTCCCCCTCGGGGGGGGCCGATATTT. It is translated as CASSPPRGGPIF. J is TRBJ1-4 and V is TRBV6-5, with D tentatively TRBD1 (6 bases). This CDR3 region has 12 residues. The germline V gene has CDR1 MNHEY and CDR2 SVGAGI.

The CDR3 region is CASSLDGGLSGNTIYF. In DNA, the CDR3 is TGTGCCAGCAGCTTAGACGGAGGTCTATCTGGAAACACCATATATTTT. This chain uses TRBV7-6 with TRBJ1-3, with no clear D. With 1 base removed from V and 1 base from J, the gap between germline ends came to 11 bases. The CDR3 sequence is 16 residues long. CDR1 is SGHVS and CDR2 is FNYEAQ in the germline V gene. The variable domain in full, completed from reference TRBV7-6 and TRBJ1-3, reads GAGVSQSPRYKVTKRGQDVALRCDPISGHVSLYWYRQALGQGPEFLTYFNYEAQQDKSGLPNDRFSAERPEGSISTLTIQRTEQRDSAMYRCASSLDGGLSGNTIYFGEGSWLTVV.

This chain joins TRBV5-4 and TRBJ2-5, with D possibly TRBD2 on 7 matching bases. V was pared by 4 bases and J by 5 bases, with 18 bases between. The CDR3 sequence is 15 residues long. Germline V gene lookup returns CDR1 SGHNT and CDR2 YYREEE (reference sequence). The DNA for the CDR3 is TGTGCCAGCAGCCCCGGGGGGCGGGGGCCGGAGACCCAGTACTTC. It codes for CASSPGGRGPETQYF.